Each of the 12 T cell receptor beta chains below was sequenced from the same sample in a study of blood T cell repertoires in COVID-19 (dated by TCRdb to 2018 to 2021). The library was generated by the immunoSEQ multiplex PCR assay. This immuneACCESS table, as held by TCRdb, lists in-frame sequences with V and J called but not all clones. Of the missing ones, under half trace to an unresolved V gene in checked studies; the others have no known cause. The sample table holds some 21,000 clones, of which about 89% were seen once. The ten largest account for 15% to 20% of the sample. Sequences were obtained from peripheral blood. These receptors were collected from a man in his sixties or seventies with active COVID-19.

The genes are TRBV9 and TRBJ2-5, with 8 bases aligning to TRBD2. CDR1 SGDLS and CDR2 YYNGEE come from the germline V gene. Trimming removed 0 bases from V and 5 bases from J; junction bases left unmatched: 9. The CDR3 has 16 residues. In nucleotides, the CDR3 is TGTGCCAGCAGCGTAGATATTAGCGGGGTGTGGGAGACCCAGTACTTC. It is translated as CASSVDISGVWETQYF.

The genes are TRBV5-6 and TRBJ1-1, with a tentative D call TRBD1 (5 bases). Germline V gene sequence: CDR1 SGHDT, CDR2 YYEEEE. CDR3 length: 14 residues. Trimming cost V 1 base and J 0 bases, with 7 bases left between them. DNA of the CDR3: TGTGCCAGCAGCTTGCCAGGGTTGAACACTGAAGCTTTCTTT. Translation: CASSLPGLNTEAFF.

The gene calls are TRBV5-1 and TRBJ1-2, with TRBD1 identical over 9 bases. This CDR3 comprises 15 residues. Germline V gene data show CDR1 as SGHRS and CDR2 as YFSETQ. J was trimmed by 4 bases and V by 2 bases; bases with no gene match: 6. Here the CDR3 reads CASSLRTGASYGYTF. For the CDR3, the DNA is TGCGCCAGCAGCTTAAGGACAGGGGCTAGCTATGGCTACACCTTC.

V gene TRBV5-1 combines with J gene TRBJ2-1; tentative D call: TRBD2 (6 bases). CDR1 SGHRS and CDR2 YFSETQ come from the germline V gene. CDR3 length equals 13 residues. The V end was cut by 1 base, the J end by 7 bases, with 9 bases between. The CDR3 protein is CASSLTSSNEQFF. Written as DNA, the CDR3 is TGCGCCAGCAGCTTGACTAGCAGTAATGAGCAGTTCTTC.

The chain couples TRBV7-9 to TRBJ1-2; TRBD1 agrees at 10 bases. Germline V gene lookup returns CDR1 SEHNR and CDR2 FQNEAQ (reference sequence). The V gene end was trimmed by 5 bases and the J gene end by 2 bases; junction bases not matched to a gene: 2. The CDR3 length is 14 residues. CDR3 in DNA: TGTGCCAGCAGCCCGGGACAGGGGAACTATGGCTACACCTTC. The encoded protein is CASSPGQGNYGYTF.

The J gene is TRBJ1-6, the V gene TRBV6-1; a weak D match, TRBD1 (6 bases). V was cut by 3 bases and J by 4 bases, with 13 bases left in between. CDR3 length: 16 residues. Germline CDR1 reads MNHNS; CDR2 reads SASEGT. The chain's CDR3 is CASSDRYREYNSPLHF. In DNA form, the CDR3 reads TGTGCCAGCAGTGATAGATACAGGGAATATAATTCACCCCTCCACTTT.

This chain links TRBV7-9 with TRBJ2-1, with 7 bases aligning to TRBD2. There are 15 residues in the CDR3. V lost 4 bases and J lost 2; bases outside the gene matches: 5. Germline CDR1 is SEHNR and CDR2 is FQNEAQ (reference sequence). CDR3 nucleotide sequence: TGTGCCAGCAGCTCCGGGAGGCGTCCCTACAATGAGCAGTTCTTC. Protein product: CASSSGRRPYNEQFF.

This clone is large by share. The J gene is TRBJ1-5, the V gene TRBV19; D might be TRBD1 (6 bases). Trimming stripped 5 bases from V and 4 bases from J, with 18 bases between. CDR1 is LNHDA and CDR2 is SQIVND in the germline V gene (reference sequence). This CDR3 region has 16 residues. The CDR3 loop is CASSLQTGQTNQPQHF. As DNA, the CDR3 is TGTGCCAGTAGTTTACAAACCGGACAGACGAATCAGCCCCAGCATTTT.

This chain joins TRBV11-3 and TRBJ1-1; 10 bases fit TRBD1. There are 16 residues in the CDR3. Unmatched junction bases numbered 7, after V lost 5 bases and J lost 1 base. From germline, CDR1 is SGHNT and CDR2 YENEEA. CDR3 DNA: TGTGCCAGCAGCCCTCGGACAGGGGGTCGGAACACTGAAGCTTTCTTT. It specifies CASSPRTGGRNTEAFF.

The V gene is TRBV11-2, the J gene TRBJ2-1; tentatively, D is TRBD1 (6 bases). Germline values: CDR1 SGHAT, CDR2 FQNNGV. This CDR3 spans 15 amino acids. Trimming left V 5 bases short and J 5 bases short, with 16 bases between. Written as DNA, the CDR3 is TGTGCCAGCAGCAAAGATGGGGGCGACAACAATGAGCAGTTCTTC. It yields the protein CASSKDGGDNNEQFF.

The V call is TRBV7-2, the J call TRBJ2-7; the match to TRBD1 covers 8 bases. V dropped 1 base and J dropped 4; count of bases not matched to a gene: 3. Germline V gene data show CDR1 as SGHTA and CDR2 as FQGNSA. The CDR3 spans 14 residues. CDR3 sequence: CASSLGRTGYEQYF. The CDR3 DNA follows: TGTGCCAGCAGCTTAGGCAGGACAGGGTACGAGCAGTACTTC.

The CDR3 bases are TGCGCCAGCAGCCAAGATAGGACAAGCCAGCAGTACTTC. It specifies CASSQDRTSQQYF. The chain uses TRBV4-1 and TRBJ2-7; tentative D call: TRBD1 (5 bases). The CDR3 consists of 13 residues. Per the germline V gene, CDR1 is MGHRA and CDR2 is YSYEKL. V was pared by 0 bases and J by 8 bases, with 11 bases between.